Each of the 12 T cell receptor beta chains below was sequenced from the same sample in a study of human T cells and chemical hapten exposure (dated by TCRdb to 2020 to 2023). The sample's time point label, decoded: patch test 1, 2 weeks after DPC sensitization. The sample's treatment or condition label, in plain terms: therapeutic diphenylcyclopropenone sensitization with weekly scalp DPC. Total RNA was extracted from unfractionated whole blood that had been collected in Tempus Blood RNA tubes. Library prep was done by RACE. TCRdb lists the instrument as NextSeq 500. TCRdb reran the public reads through fastp at Q25 and MiXCR, keeping productive beta chains. CDR3 protein duplicates are merged, each entry listing the most common genes and DNA. The sample table lists around 44,000 distinct CDR3 sequences, about 4% of them with a count of one. Over 25% of the sample is in the top ten clones. The source material was whole blood, sampled in connection with sensitization to the hapten diphenylcyclopropenone (DPC). These TCRs come from a man in his forties or fifties with alopecia areata. Some clones in this sample may be carry-over from other donors' samples.

This sequence joins TRBV30 and TRBJ1-5; tentatively, D is TRBD1 (6 bases). This CDR3 has 14 residues. Germline CDR1 is GTSNPN and CDR2 is SVGIG (reference sequence). V was pared by 2 bases and J by 1 base, with 9 bases between. The CDR3 loop reads CAWSRTVSNQPQHF. CDR3 in DNA: TGTGCCTGGAGTAGGACAGTGAGCAATCAGCCCCAGCATTTT.

The chain joins TRBV6-1 to TRBJ1-4, with unresolved D. The CDR3 has 16 amino acids. Trimming pared 3 bases from V and 0 bases from J, leaving 11 bases between. In germline, CDR1 is MNHNS, CDR2 SASEGT. CDR3 nucleotide sequence: TGTGCCAGCAGTGATATCCAGGCTTCAACTAATGAAAAACTGTTTTTT. This encodes CASSDIQASTNEKLFF.

This clonotype occurred a few times. This rearrangement joins TRBV29-1 to TRBJ1-1; D gene unclear. Germline V gene data show CDR1 as SQVTM and CDR2 as ANQGSEA. The CDR3 spans 12 residues. With 5 bases removed from V and 1 base from J, the gap between germline ends came to 8 bases. Here the CDR3 DNA reads TGCAGCGTTCTTCCCACGAACACTGAAGCTTTCTTT. Its translation: CSVLPTNTEAFF.

This clonotype was observed many times. This CDR3 reads CAISEEGMNTEAFF. Written as DNA, the CDR3 is TGTGCCATCAGTGAAGAGGGGATGAACACTGAAGCTTTCTTT. This rearrangement joins TRBV10-3 to TRBJ1-1; tentative D call: TRBD1 (5 bases). Germline V gene data show CDR1 as ENHRY and CDR2 as SYGVKD. V gave up 3 bases and J gave up 0 bases, with 8 bases separating them. The CDR3 is 14 amino acids.

This clonotype appeared many times. This chain links TRBV5-1 with TRBJ2-3; TRBD2 matches at 12 bases. The CDR3 is 17 residues long. Germline CDR1 reads SGHRS; CDR2 reads YFSETQ. The J segment lost 0 bases and the V segment lost 4 bases, leaving 6 bases of the junction unmatched. The CDR3 nucleotides are TGCGCCAGCAGCCGGGGACTAGCGGGTACTAGCACAGATACGCAGTATTTT. Amino acid sequence: CASSRGLAGTSTDTQYF.

This clonotype was seen only a few times. V and J are TRBV4-1 and TRBJ1-1, with no clear D. This CDR3 comprises 14 residues. Between the trimmed V and J ends, which lost 4 bases and 4 bases, there was a span of 13 bases. Germline V gives CDR1 MGHRA, CDR2 YSYEKL. CDR3 bases: TGCGCCAGCAGCCGCACCGGGGAGGTCACTGAAGCTTTCTTT. Translating it yields CASSRTGEVTEAFF.

This clonotype was detected ten times or more. The chain combines TRBV7-9 with TRBJ2-5; tentative D call: TRBD1 (5 bases). V lost 7 bases, J lost 3 bases, and 12 bases lay in between. Per the germline V gene, CDR1 is SEHNR and CDR2 is FQNEAQ (reference sequence). The CDR3 extends over 13 amino acids. CDR3 amino acids: CASITGSEETQYF. The CDR3 DNA is TGTGCCAGCATAACAGGTTCGGAAGAGACCCAGTACTTC.

This clonotype was seen ten or more times. The chain employs TRBV12-3 or TRBV12-4 and TRBJ1-2, with D uncertain. Trimming pared 2 bases from V and 3 bases from J, leaving 16 bases between. The CDR3 has 16 residues. The CDR3 region has the DNA TGTGCCAGCAGTTTAACCCGACGAACAGCGGACTATGGCTACACCTTC. As protein: CASSLTRRTADYGYTF.

In this sample, this clonotype turned up a few times. The chain combines TRBV6-2 or TRBV6-3 with TRBJ1-1; TRBD1 might be the D (5 bases). Per the germline V gene, CDR1 is MNHEY and CDR2 is SVGEGT. The CDR3 runs to 16 residues. V was cut by 0 bases and J by 0 bases, with 11 bases left in between. The CDR3 nucleotides are TGTGCCAGCAGTTACTCGCCCGGACAACTGAACACTGAAGCTTTCTTT. Protein sequence: CASSYSPGQLNTEAFF.

This sequence joins TRBV28 and TRBJ2-2, with 8 bases that match TRBD2. Germline CDR1 MDHEN, CDR2 SYDVKM. V lost 6 bases, J lost 8 bases, and 8 bases stayed unmatched. The CDR3 length is 14 residues. The DNA for the CDR3 is TGTGCCAGCAGGCACCGGGGGGGATTGGGGGAGCTGTTTTTT. Its protein product is CASRHRGGLGELFF.

In its sample, this clonotype was seen a few times. This chain joins TRBV20-1 and TRBJ2-4, with 8 bases matching TRBD2. CDR1 is DFQATT, CDR2 SNEGSKA, per germline (reference sequence). V dropped 0 bases and J dropped 2; count of bases not matched to a gene: 9. The CDR3 has 17 amino acids. The CDR3 DNA is TGCAGTGCTAGAGAGGGACTAGTGCCCGCAACCAAAAACATTCAGTACTTC. Protein sequence: CSAREGLVPATKNIQYF.

This clonotype has a count of ten or more. This sequence joins TRBV7-9 and TRBJ2-4; no clear D. CDR1 and CDR2 from the germline V gene are SEHNR and FQNEAQ (reference sequence). The CDR3 runs to 15 residues. V was shortened by 5 bases and J by 1 base, with 12 bases between the two germline ends. CDR3 DNA: TGTGCCAGCAGCCACGGGTCGTCCGCCAAAAACATTCAGTACTTC. Amino acid sequence: CASSHGSSAKNIQYF.